This T cell receptor (beta chain) was sequenced during a study of blood T cell repertoires in COVID-19. V was trimmed by 2 bases and J by 6 bases, leaving 10 bases between them. There are 13 residues in the CDR3. From germline, CDR1 is SNHLY and CDR2 FYNNEI. How the authors handled the data: Amplification of reference gene primers was used by the study to estimate nucleated cell counts. The repertoire was sequenced with immunoSEQ multiplex PCR; TCRdb's copy has only in-frame clones and lacks some. Clonal size and the V and J genes are those of that table, whereas D and trimming came from the DNA. The sample carries under 400,000 clones, nearly 90% recorded once.

The sequence derives from a man aged 18 to 29 with active or convalescent COVID-19. This chain joins TRBV2 and TRBJ1-2; TRBD1 is a possible D gene (6 bases). The sample was peripheral blood. The CDR3 DNA is TGTGCCAGCAGTGAATACAGGGTCGATGGCTACACCTTC. Translated, it gives CASSEYRVDGYTF.